This TCR beta chain originates from a study of blood T cell repertoires in COVID-19. Original handling: Cell counts per sample came from amplifying reference gene primers. Data came from immunoSEQ multiplex PCR; TCRdb stores just in-frame clones and leaves some out. V and J calls plus clone size are reproduced from that table; the DNA served to infer D and trimming. The sample lists 200,000 to 250,000 clones; 86% were seen once. Participants spanned ages roughly 18 to 95 years and resided in 20 to 25 US areas. Allocation to cohorts depended on clinical history reported by the participants. The sample comprised PBMCs or T cells enriched from blood (not recorded which). The TCR comes from a man in his forties who had recovered from COVID-19.

CDR3 region: CASSFSLTGQETQYF. The CDR3 bases are TGTGCCAGCAGCTTCTCCCTCACAGGGCAAGAGACCCAGTACTTC. This sequence joins TRBV7-7 and TRBJ2-5; TRBD1 is a possible D gene (6 bases). The CDR3 has 15 residues. Per germline, CDR1 SSHAT and CDR2 FNYEAQ (reference sequence). Trimming cost V 3 bases and J 2 bases, with 13 bases left between them.